This T cell receptor (beta chain) emerged from a study of T cell responses to AZD1222 COVID-19 vaccine. The study's findings and limits: No repertoire was sampled before or during the peak T cell response, only after it.

The data were produced by immunoSEQ multiplex PCR, yet TCRdb's version contains in-frame clones alone and is incomplete. Found here are tens of thousands of clones, 79% of them singletons; the top ten hold 20% to 25%. This CDR3 is built from 13 residues. CDR1 is MNHEY and CDR2 is SVGEGT in the germline V gene. With 0 bases removed from V and 7 bases from J, the gap between germline ends came to 10 bases. This clone was picked up one time. Antigen specificity is unknown. This chain uses TRBV6-2 or TRBV6-3 with TRBJ2-7, with D hard to call. The receptor comes from an adult in good health. Here the sequenced sample was peripheral blood, taken on day 0 of MenACWY control vaccination. CDR3 residues: CASSYSIRLEQYF. The CDR3 DNA reads as TGTGCCAGCAGTTACTCGATCAGGTTGGAGCAGTACTTC.